This TCR beta chain was sequenced in a study of vaccination and CD4 T cells after COVID-19. Trimming removed 0 bases from V and 7 bases from J, with 11 bases in between. CDR3 length: 14 residues. From germline, CDR1 is SGHRS and CDR2 YFSETQ. Sequenced with the Oncomine TCR Beta short-read assay was DNA taken from cultured CD4+ T cells. Using its own MiXCR run on the PCR reads, TCRdb lists one record per CDR3 protein. This sample yields fewer than 15,000 distinct CDR3 sequences, of which around 60% are seen a single time; 15% to 20% belongs to the top ten. Treatment defined: approximately nine-day PBMC culture with coronavirus spike peptide pools or control peptides (ViraFEST assay). A word on this clonotype: The antigen is undetermined.

This clonotype was sampled from a human donor with COVID-19. The specimen comprised cultured CD4+ T cells from blood, sampled after SARS-CoV-2 vaccination. V and J are TRBV5-1 and TRBJ1-5; D not certain. In DNA form, the CDR3 reads TGCGCCAGCAGCTTGGTCGGGGAGGGCCAGCCCCAGCATTTT. Its protein product is CASSLVGEGQPQHF.